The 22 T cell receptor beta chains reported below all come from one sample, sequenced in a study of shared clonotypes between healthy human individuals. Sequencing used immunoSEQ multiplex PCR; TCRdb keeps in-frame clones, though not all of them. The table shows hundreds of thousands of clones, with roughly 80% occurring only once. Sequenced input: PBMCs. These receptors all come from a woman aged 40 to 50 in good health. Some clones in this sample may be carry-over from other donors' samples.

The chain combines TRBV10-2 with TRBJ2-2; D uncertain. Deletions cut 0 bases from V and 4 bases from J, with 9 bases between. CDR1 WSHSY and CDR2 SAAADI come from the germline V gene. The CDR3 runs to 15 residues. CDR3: CASSESGVGTGELFF. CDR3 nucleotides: TGCGCCAGCAGTGAGTCAGGAGTGGGCACCGGGGAGCTGTTTTTT.

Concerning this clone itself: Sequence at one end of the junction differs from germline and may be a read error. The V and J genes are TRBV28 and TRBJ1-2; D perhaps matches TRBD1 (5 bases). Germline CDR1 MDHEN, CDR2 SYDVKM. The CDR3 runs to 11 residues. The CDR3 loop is CASSRGTADYF. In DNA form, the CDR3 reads TGTGCCAGCAGTAGAGGGACCGCGGATTACTTC.

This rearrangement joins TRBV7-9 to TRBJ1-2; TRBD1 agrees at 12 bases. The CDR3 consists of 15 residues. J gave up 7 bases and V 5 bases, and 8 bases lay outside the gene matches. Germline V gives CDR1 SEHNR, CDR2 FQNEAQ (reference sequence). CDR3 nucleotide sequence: TGTGCCAGCAGCCCAACGCGGGACAGGGGGCTTGGCTACACCTTC. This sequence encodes CASSPTRDRGLGYTF.

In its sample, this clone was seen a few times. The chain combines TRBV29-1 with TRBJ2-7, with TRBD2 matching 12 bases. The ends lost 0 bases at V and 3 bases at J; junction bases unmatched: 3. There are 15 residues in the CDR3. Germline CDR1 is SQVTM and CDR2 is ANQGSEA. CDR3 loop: CSVEERTSGNYEQYF. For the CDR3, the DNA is TGCAGCGTTGAAGAGCGGACTAGCGGGAACTACGAGCAGTACTTC.

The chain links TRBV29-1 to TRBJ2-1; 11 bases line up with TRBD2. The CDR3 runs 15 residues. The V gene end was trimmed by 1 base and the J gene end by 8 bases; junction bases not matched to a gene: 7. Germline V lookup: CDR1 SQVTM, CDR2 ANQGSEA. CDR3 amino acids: CSVEGTSGSGYEQFF. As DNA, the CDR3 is TGCAGCGTTGAAGGAACTAGCGGGAGCGGCTATGAGCAGTTCTTC.

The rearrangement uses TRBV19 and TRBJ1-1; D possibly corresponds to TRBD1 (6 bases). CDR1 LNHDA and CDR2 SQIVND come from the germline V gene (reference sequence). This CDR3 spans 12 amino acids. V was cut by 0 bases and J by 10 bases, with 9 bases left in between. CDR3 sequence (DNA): TGTGCCAGTAGTATAGAACAGGGAGCAGCTTTCTTT. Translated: CASSIEQGAAFF. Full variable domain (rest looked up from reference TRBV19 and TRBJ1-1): DGGITQSPKYLFRKEGQNVTLSCEQNLNHDAMYWYRQDPGQGLRLIYYSQIVNDFQKGDIAEGYSVSREKKESFPLTVTSAQKNPTAFYLCASSIEQGAAFFGQGTRLTVV.

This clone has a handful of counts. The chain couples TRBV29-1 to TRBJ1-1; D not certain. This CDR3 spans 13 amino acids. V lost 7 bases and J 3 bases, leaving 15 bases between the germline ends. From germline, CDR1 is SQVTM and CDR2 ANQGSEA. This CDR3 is CSAIEYTDTEAFF. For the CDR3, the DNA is TGCAGCGCGATTGAGTATACGGACACTGAAGCTTTCTTT.

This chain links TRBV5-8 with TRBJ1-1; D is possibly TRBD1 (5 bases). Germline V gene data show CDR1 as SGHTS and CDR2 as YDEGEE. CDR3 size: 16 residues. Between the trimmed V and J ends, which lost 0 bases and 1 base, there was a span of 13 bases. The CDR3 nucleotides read TGTGCCAGCAGCTTGGGAGCGGGGACGTGGAACACTGAAGCTTTCTTT. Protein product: CASSLGAGTWNTEAFF.

The CDR3 coding sequence is TGTGCCAGCAGCTTAAACCCAGCGAACACCGGGGAGCTGTTTTTT. Translating it yields CASSLNPANTGELFF. The chain is built from TRBV7-7 and TRBJ2-2; D unresolved. The CDR3 is 15 residues long. V lost 2 bases, J lost 0 bases, and 7 bases lay in between. Germline loops: CDR1 SSHAT, CDR2 FNYEAQ (reference sequence).

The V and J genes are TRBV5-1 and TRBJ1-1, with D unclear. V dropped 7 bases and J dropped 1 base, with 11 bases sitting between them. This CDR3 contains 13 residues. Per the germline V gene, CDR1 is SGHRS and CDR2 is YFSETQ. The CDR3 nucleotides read TGCGCCAGCGGAGAACCAACGAACACTGAAGCTTTCTTT. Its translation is CASGEPTNTEAFF. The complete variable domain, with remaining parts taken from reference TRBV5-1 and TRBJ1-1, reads KAGVTQTPRYLIKTRGQQVTLSCSPISGHRSVSWYQQTPGQGLQFLFEYFSETQRNKGNFPGRFSGRQFSNSRSEMNVSTLELGDSALYLCASGEPTNTEAFFGQGTRLTVV.

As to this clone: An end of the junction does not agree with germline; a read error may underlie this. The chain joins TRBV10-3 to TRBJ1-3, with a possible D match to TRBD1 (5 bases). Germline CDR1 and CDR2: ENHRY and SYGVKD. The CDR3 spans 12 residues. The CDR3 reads CAPTVQGAHHIF. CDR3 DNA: TGTGCCCCCACGGTCCAGGGAGCACACCATATATTT.

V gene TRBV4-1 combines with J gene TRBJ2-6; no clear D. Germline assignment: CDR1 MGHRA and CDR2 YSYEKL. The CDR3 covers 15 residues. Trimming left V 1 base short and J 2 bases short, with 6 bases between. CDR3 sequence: CASSQGRAGANVLTF. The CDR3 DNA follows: TGCGCCAGCAGCCAAGGAAGGGCTGGGGCCAACGTCCTGACTTTC.

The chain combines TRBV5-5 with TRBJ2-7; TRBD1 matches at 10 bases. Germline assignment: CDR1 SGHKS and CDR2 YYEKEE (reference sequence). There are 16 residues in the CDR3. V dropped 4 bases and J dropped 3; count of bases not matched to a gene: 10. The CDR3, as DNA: TGTGCCAGCAGCGGACCCGGGACAGGGGTAAGCTACGAGCAGTACTTC. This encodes CASSGPGTGVSYEQYF.

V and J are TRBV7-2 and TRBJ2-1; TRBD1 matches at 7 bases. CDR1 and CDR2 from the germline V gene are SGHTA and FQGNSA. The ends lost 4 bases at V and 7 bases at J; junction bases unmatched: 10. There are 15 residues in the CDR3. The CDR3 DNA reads TGTGCCAGCAGCTCCCCGACAGGGTGGTCGAATGAGCAGTTCTTC. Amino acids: CASSSPTGWSNEQFF.

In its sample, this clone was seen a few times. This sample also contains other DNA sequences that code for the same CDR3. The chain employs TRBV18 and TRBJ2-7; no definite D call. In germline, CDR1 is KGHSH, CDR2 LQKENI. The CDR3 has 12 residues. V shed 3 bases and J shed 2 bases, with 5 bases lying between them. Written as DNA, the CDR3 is TGTGCCAGCTCACCGCAAGCCTACGAGCAGTACTTC. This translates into CASSPQAYEQYF. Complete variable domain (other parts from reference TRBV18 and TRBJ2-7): NAGVMQNPRHLVRRRGQEARLRCSPMKGHSHVYWYRQLPEEGLKFMVYLQKENIIDESGMPKERFSAEFPKEGPSILRIQQVVRGDSAAYFCASSPQAYEQYFGPGTRLTVT.

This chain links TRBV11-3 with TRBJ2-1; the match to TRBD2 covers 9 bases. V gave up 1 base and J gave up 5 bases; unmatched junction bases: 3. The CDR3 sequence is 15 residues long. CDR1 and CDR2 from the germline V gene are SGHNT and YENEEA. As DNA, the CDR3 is TGTGCCAGCAGCTTAGTACTAGCGGGCCACAATGAGCAGTTCTTC. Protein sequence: CASSLVLAGHNEQFF. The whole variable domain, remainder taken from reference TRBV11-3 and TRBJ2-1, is EAGVVQSPRYKIIEKKQPVAFWCNPISGHNTLYWYLQNLGQGPELLIRYENEEAVDDSQLPKDRFSAERLKGVDSTLKIQPAELGDSAVYLCASSLVLAGHNEQFFGPGTRLTVL.

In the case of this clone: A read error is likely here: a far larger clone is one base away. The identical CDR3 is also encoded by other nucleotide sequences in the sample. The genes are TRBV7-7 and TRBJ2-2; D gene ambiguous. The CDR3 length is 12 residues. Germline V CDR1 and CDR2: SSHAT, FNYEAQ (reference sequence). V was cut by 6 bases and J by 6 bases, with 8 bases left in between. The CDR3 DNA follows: TGTGCCAGCAGTTCTGCTTCCGGGGAGCTGTTTTTT. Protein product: CASSSASGELFF.

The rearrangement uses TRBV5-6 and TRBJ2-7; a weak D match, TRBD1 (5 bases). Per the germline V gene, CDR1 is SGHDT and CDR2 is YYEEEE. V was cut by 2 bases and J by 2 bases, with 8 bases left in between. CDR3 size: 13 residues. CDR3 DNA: TGTGCCAGCAGCTTCGGACAAGCCTACGAGCAGTACTTC. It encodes CASSFGQAYEQYF.

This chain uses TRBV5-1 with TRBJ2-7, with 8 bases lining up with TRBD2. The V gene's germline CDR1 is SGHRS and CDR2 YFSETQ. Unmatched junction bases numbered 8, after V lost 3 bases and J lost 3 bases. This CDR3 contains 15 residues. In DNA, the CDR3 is TGCGCCAGCAGCTCGGGGGGGACGGACGTCTACGAGCAGTACTTC. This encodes CASSSGGTDVYEQYF.

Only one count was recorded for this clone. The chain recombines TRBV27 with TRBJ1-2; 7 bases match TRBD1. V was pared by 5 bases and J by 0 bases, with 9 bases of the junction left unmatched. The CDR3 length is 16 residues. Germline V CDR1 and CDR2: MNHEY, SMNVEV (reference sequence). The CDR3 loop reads CASSPATGLSNYGYTF. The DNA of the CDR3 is TGTGCCAGCAGTCCCGCGACAGGGTTGTCTAACTATGGCTACACCTTC.

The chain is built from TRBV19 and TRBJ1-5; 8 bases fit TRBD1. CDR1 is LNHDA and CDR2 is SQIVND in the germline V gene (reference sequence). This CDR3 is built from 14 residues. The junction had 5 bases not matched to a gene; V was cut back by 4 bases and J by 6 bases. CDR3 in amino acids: CASSTTGGFQPQHF. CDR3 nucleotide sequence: TGTGCCAGTAGTACCACAGGGGGATTTCAGCCCCAGCATTTT.

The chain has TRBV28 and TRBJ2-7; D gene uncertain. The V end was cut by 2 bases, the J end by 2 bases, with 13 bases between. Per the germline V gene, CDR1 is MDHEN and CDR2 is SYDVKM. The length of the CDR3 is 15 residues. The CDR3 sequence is CASSLRFNNPYEQYF. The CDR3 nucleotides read TGTGCCAGCAGTTTACGGTTTAACAATCCCTACGAGCAGTACTTC.